Sequencing of this T cell receptor beta chain was carried out in a study of beta chain features in type 1 diabetes. This clone was counted between two and nine times. Trimming took off 8 bases at V and 4 bases at J, with 6 bases between the two ends. This CDR3 has 11 residues. Germline CDR1 is LNHDA and CDR2 is SQIVND (reference sequence). Every isolated RNA sample was fully reverse transcribed, so sequencing captured expressed TCRB transcripts. The table came from immunoSEQ multiplex PCR; TCRdb's copy has only in-frame clones and leaves some out. The table records about 220,000 clones, 11% of them present only once.

The sequenced material came from central memory CD4+ T cells from blood. This TCR derives from a man between 18 and 35 years old in good health. The chain links TRBV19 to TRBJ1-3; D not resolved. The CDR3 nucleotides are TGTGCCAGTGGAAGGGGAAACACCATATATTTT. It yields the protein CASGRGNTIYF.